Given below is one T cell receptor (beta chain) in context. PCR primers comprised 60 Vbeta and 13 Jbeta primers. Libraries were prepared by immunoSEQ multiplex PCR; TCRdb keeps only in-frame clonotypes and omits some of them. This sample has tens of thousands of clones, with 60% to 85% found just once. The sample originates from a study of cytomegalovirus exposure and HLA in healthy donors. V lost 4 bases and J lost 7, with 24 bases in between. The CDR3 contains 17 residues. Germline V CDR1 and CDR2: SGHRS, YFSETQ. This TCR came from a woman aged 40 to 50 in good health and CMV-seropositive. The specimen sequenced was PBMCs. The chain couples TRBV5-1 to TRBJ2-1; D may be TRBD1 (6 bases). The CDR3 spells CASSLRNGVTRGNEQFF. CDR3 DNA sequence: TGCGCCAGCAGCCTGAGGAACGGCGTCACTAGGGGGAATGAGCAGTTCTTC.